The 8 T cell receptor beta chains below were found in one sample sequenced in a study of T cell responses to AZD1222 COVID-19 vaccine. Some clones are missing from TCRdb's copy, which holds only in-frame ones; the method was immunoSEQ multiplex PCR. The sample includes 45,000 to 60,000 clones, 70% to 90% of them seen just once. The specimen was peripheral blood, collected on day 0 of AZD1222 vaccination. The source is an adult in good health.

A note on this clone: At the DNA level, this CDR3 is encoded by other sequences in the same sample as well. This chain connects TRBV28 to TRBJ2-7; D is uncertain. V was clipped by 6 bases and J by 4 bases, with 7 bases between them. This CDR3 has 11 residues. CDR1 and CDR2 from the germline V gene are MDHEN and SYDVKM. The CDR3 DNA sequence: TGTGCCAGCAGCTCCTTGTACGAGCAGTACTTC. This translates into CASSSLYEQYF.

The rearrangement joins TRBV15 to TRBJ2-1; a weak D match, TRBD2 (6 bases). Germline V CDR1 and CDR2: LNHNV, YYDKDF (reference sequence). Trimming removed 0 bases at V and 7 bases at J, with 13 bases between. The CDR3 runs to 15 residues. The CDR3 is CATSRELGGANEQFF. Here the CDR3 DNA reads TGTGCCACCAGCAGAGAACTCGGAGGGGCAAATGAGCAGTTCTTC. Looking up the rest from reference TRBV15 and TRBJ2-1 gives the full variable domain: DAMVIQNPRYQVTQFGKPVTLSCSQTLNHNVMYWYQQKSSQAPKLLFHYYDKDFNNEADTPDNFQSRRPNTSFCFLDIRSPGLGDTAMYLCATSRELGGANEQFFGPGTRLTVL.

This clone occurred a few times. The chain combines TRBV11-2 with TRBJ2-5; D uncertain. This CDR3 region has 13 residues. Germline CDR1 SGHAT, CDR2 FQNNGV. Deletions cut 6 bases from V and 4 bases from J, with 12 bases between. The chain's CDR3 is CASRRLMGETQYF. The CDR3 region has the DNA TGTGCCAGCAGACGACTCATGGGAGAGACCCAGTACTTC.

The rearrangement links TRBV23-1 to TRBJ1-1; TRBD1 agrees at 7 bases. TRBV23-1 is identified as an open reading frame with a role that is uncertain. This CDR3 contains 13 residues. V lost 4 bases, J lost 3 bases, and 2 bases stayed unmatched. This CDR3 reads CASSPDRDTEAFF. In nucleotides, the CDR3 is TGCGCCAGCAGTCCCGACAGGGACACTGAAGCTTTCTTT.

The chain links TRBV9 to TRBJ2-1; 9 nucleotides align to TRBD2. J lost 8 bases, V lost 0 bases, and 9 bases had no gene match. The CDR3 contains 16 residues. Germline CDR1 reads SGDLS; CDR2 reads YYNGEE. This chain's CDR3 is CASSVGGRGGRYEQFF. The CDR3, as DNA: TGTGCCAGCAGCGTAGGAGGGCGGGGGGGCCGGTATGAGCAGTTCTTC.

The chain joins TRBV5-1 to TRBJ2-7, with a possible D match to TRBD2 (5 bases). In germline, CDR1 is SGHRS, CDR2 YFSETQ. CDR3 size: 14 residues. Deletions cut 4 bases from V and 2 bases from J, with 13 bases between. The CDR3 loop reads CASSGGLGAYEQYF. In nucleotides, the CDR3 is TGCGCCAGCAGCGGCGGACTGGGAGCCTACGAGCAGTACTTC.

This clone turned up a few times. The CDR3 region has the DNA TGTGCCAGCAGTTTCCTAACAGGGGATCAGCCCCAGCATTTT. It encodes CASSFLTGDQPQHF. V is TRBV6-2 or TRBV6-3 and J is TRBJ1-5, with 7 bases identical to TRBD1. The CDR3 is made up of 14 amino acids. CDR1 is MNHEY, CDR2 SVGEGT, per germline. With V trimmed by 4 bases and J by 5 bases, 5 bases remained unmatched.

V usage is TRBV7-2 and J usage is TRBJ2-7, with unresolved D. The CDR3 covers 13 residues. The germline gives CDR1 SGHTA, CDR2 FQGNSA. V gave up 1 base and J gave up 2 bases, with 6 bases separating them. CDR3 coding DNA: TGTGCCAGCAGCTTAGACAGAACCTACGAGCAGTACTTC. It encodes CASSLDRTYEQYF.